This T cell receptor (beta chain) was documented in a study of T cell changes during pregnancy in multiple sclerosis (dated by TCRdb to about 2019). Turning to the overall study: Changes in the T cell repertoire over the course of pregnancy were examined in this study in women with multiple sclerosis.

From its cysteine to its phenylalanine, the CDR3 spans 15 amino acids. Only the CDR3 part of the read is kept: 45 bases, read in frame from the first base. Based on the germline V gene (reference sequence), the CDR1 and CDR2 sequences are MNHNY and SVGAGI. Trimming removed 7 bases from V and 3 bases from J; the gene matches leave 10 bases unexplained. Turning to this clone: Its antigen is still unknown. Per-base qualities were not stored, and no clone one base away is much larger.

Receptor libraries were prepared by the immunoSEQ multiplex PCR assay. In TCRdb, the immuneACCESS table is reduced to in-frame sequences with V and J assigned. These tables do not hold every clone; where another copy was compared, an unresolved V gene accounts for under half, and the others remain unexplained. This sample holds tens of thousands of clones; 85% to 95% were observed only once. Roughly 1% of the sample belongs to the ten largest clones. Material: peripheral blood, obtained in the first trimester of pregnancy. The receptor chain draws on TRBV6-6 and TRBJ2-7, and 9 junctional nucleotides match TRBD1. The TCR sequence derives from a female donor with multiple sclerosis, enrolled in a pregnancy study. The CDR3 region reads CASNTPGTGFYEQYF. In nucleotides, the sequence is TGTGCCAGCAATACCCCCGGGACAGGGTTCTACGAGCAGTACTTC.